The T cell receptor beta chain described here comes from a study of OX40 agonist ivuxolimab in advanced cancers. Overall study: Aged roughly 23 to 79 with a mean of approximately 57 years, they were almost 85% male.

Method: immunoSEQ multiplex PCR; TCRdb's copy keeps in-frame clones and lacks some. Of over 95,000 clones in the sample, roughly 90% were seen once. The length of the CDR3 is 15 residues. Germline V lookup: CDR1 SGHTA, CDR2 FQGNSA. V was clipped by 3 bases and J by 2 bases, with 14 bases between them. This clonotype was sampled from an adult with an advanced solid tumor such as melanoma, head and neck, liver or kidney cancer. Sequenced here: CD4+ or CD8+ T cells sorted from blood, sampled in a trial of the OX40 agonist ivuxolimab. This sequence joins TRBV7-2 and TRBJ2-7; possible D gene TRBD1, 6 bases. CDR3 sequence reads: CASSFDRSGTYEQYF. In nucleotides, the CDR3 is TGTGCCAGCAGCTTTGACAGGTCCGGAACCTACGAGCAGTACTTC.